Each of the 23 T cell receptor beta chains below was sequenced from the same sample in a study of regulatory T cells in long-lasting Graves disease. The sample's time point: newly diagnosed GD, antithyroid drugs for less than 3 months. PBMCs were the source of the RNA used for TCR sequencing. Relying on iRepertoire HTBI primers and Arm-PCR of CDR3 regions, the team built TCR beta libraries. TCRdb independently ran MiXCR on the multiplex PCR reads; one entry per CDR3 protein. The sample yields a few hundred thousand distinct CDR3 sequences, around a sixth seen once. These data also formed part of another study, on T cells in Graves' hyperthyroidism and ophthalmopathy.

The specimen was peripheral blood mononuclear cells (PBMCs), collected at new diagnosis, from a patient treated with antithyroid drugs. These receptors all stem from a woman younger than 45 with Graves disease.

This clonotype was seen many times. The rearrangement joins TRBV20-1 to TRBJ1-1; D remains ambiguous. The germline CDR1 and CDR2 sequences are DFQATT and SNEGSKA (reference sequence). The length of the CDR3 is 12 residues. Trimming took off 3 bases at V and 7 bases at J, with 12 bases between the two ends. Written as DNA, the CDR3 is TGCAGTGCTAGCTTTTGGGAAGGTGAAGCTTTCTTT. Translation: CSASFWEGEAFF.

This clonotype has ten or more counts. The chain employs TRBV18 and TRBJ1-1; TRBD1 is a possible D gene (5 bases). The CDR3 contains 14 residues. Per the germline V gene, CDR1 is KGHSH and CDR2 is LQKENI. V lost 3 bases and J lost 3, with 11 bases in between. For the CDR3, the DNA is TGTGCCAGCTCACCGCGTCGGGGGGACACTGAAGCTTTCTTT. As protein: CASSPRRGDTEAFF. The variable domain in full, completed from reference TRBV18 and TRBJ1-1, reads NAGVMQNPRHLVRRRGQEARLRCSPMKGHSHVYWYRQLPEEGLKFMVYLQKENIIDESGMPKERFSAEFPKEGPSILRIQQVVRGDSAAYFCASSPRRGDTEAFFGQGTRLTVV.

Concerning this clonotype: A much larger clone lies a single base off, so this may be a read error. The chain links TRBV12-3 or TRBV12-4 to TRBJ2-2, with 10 bases matching TRBD2. Losses at the gene ends were 5 bases for V and 7 bases for J; bases not matched to a gene: 13. The CDR3 is made up of 17 amino acids. The CDR3 reads CASSPGGLAGASGELFF. In DNA form, the CDR3 reads TGTGCCAGCAGTCCCGGCGGGCTAGCGGGGGCTAGCGGGGAGCTGTTTTTT.

This rearrangement joins TRBV20-1 to TRBJ2-1, with TRBD2 identical over 10 bases. J was trimmed by 8 bases and V by 5 bases; bases with no gene match: 6. The CDR3 covers 13 residues. Germline values: CDR1 DFQATT, CDR2 SNEGSKA (reference sequence). DNA for the CDR3: TGCAGTGCTCTAGCGGGGGCCGCCGATGAGCAGTTCTTC. Its translation: CSALAGAADEQFF.

There are many counts of this clonotype. The V gene is TRBV11-3, the J gene TRBJ2-1, with a weak D call TRBD1 (6 bases). There are 14 residues in the CDR3. The germline gives CDR1 SGHNT, CDR2 YENEEA. V shed 2 bases and J shed 4 bases, with 9 bases lying between them. CDR3 sequence: CASSLKGEYNEQFF. The DNA for the CDR3 is TGTGCCAGCAGCTTAAAGGGGGAATACAATGAGCAGTTCTTC.

This clonotype was detected ten times or more. V and J are TRBV20-1 and TRBJ1-5; D remains unclear. The germline V and J ends were trimmed by 5 bases and 2 bases, with 7 bases remaining between them. Germline assignment: CDR1 DFQATT and CDR2 SNEGSKA (reference sequence). CDR3 length: 12 amino acids. The CDR3 is CSAGAGNQPQHF. CDR3 coding DNA: TGCAGTGCTGGCGCAGGCAATCAGCCCCAGCATTTT.

Only a few counts were recorded for this clonotype. This sequence joins TRBV6-4 and TRBJ2-2; TRBD1 matches 10 bases. V lost 10 bases to trimming and J lost 3 bases; unmatched junction nucleotides: 11. CDR1 is MRHNA, CDR2 SNTAGT, per germline. The CDR3 sequence is 16 residues long. Here the CDR3 DNA reads TGTGCCACCTCCCCCGGGACAGGGGTATACACCGGGGAGCTGTTTTTT. Protein product: CATSPGTGVYTGELFF.

This clonotype was found many times. V gene TRBV7-2 combines with J gene TRBJ2-7; 10 bases map to TRBD1. There are 15 residues in the CDR3. After removal of 5 bases from V and 4 bases from J, the junction contained 8 bases not matched to a gene. The germline CDR1 and CDR2 sequences are SGHTA and FQGNSA. The CDR3 is CASSPIGQGVYEQYF. The CDR3 DNA sequence: TGTGCCAGCAGCCCGATTGGACAGGGGGTTTACGAGCAGTACTTC.

In this sample, this clonotype turned up many times. The chain recombines TRBV18 with TRBJ1-5, with 7 bases matching TRBD1. Germline V gene data show CDR1 as KGHSH and CDR2 as LQKENI. This CDR3 has 15 residues. V lost 5 bases and J lost 3; bases outside the gene matches: 7. The CDR3 nucleotides read TGTGCCAGCTCAGGGGCAGGGGGTAACAATCAGCCCCAGCATTTT. Its translation is CASSGAGGNNQPQHF.

This clonotype was recorded many times. The gene calls are TRBV19 and TRBJ1-1; unclear D gene. Germline V gene sequence: CDR1 LNHDA, CDR2 SQIVND (reference sequence). Trimming stripped 9 bases from V and 3 bases from J, with 11 bases between. The CDR3 consists of 12 residues. CDR3 in amino acids: CASRDLHTEAFF. The CDR3 DNA sequence: TGTGCCAGCCGGGATCTTCACACTGAAGCTTTCTTT.

This clonotype showed up many times. The gene calls are TRBV5-1 and TRBJ2-1; 8 nucleotides align to TRBD1. Germline lookup yields CDR1 SGHRS and CDR2 YFSETQ. The CDR3 is made up of 16 amino acids. The J segment lost 7 bases and the V segment lost 3 bases, leaving 12 bases of the junction unmatched. The CDR3 spells CASSYLGQGVRNEQFF. The CDR3 DNA sequence: TGCGCCAGCAGCTACCTAGGACAGGGAGTAAGGAATGAGCAGTTCTTC.

This clonotype was counted at least ten times. The chain is built from TRBV4-1 and TRBJ2-2; D is undetermined. Germline CDR1 reads MGHRA; CDR2 reads YSYEKL. The CDR3 loop spans 15 amino acids. V dropped 0 bases and J dropped 4 bases, with 9 bases sitting between them. CDR3 bases: TGCGCCAGCAGCCAAGATGCCCCAGTCACCGGGGAGCTGTTTTTT. The encoded protein is CASSQDAPVTGELFF.

This clonotype was recorded at least ten times. The chain has TRBV20-1 and TRBJ2-1; TRBD2 matches at 7 bases. V trimming: 2 bases; J trimming: 0 bases; junction bases outside the gene matches: 7. The CDR3 is made up of 16 amino acids. Germline V gene sequence: CDR1 DFQATT, CDR2 SNEGSKA (reference sequence). This chain's CDR3 is CSARRGGGGSYNEQFF. In nucleotides, the CDR3 is TGCAGTGCTAGAAGGGGCGGGGGTGGCTCCTACAATGAGCAGTTCTTC.

This clonotype was counted many times. The chain joins TRBV6-1 to TRBJ1-2; 7 bases line up with TRBD1. V was clipped by 6 bases and J by 2 bases; unmatched bases: 6. The CDR3 loop spans 14 amino acids. Germline loops: CDR1 MNHNS, CDR2 SASEGT. CDR3 nucleotides: TGTGCCAGCAGAAGACAGGGAGCCAACTATGGCTACACCTTC. It codes for CASRRQGANYGYTF.

This clonotype was recorded a few times. The V gene is TRBV25-1, the J gene TRBJ2-6; maybe TRBD1 (6 bases). Looked up from germline, CDR1 is MGHDK and CDR2 is SYGVNS. Between the trimmed V and J ends, which lost 1 base and 0 bases, there was a span of 13 bases. There are 18 residues in the CDR3. CDR3 DNA: TGTGCCAGCAGTGAATGGGCAGGGGAAGTCTCTGGGGCCAACGTCCTGACTTTC. This gives the protein CASSEWAGEVSGANVLTF.

This clonotype was found many times. V gene TRBV3-1 combines with J gene TRBJ1-4; D perhaps matches TRBD1 (5 bases). The CDR3 extends over 16 amino acids. Trimming pared 7 bases from V and 3 bases from J, leaving 18 bases between. Germline CDR1 LGHDT, CDR2 YNNKEL (reference sequence). The CDR3 region is CASTTRDGGANEKLFF. The CDR3 nucleotides read TGTGCCAGCACCACCAGGGATGGGGGTGCTAATGAAAAACTGTTTTTT.

The V and J genes are TRBV7-2 and TRBJ1-2, with a tentative D call TRBD1 (6 bases). The CDR3 covers 14 residues. Trimming took 5 bases from V and 4 from J, leaving 14 bases between them. From germline, CDR1 is SGHTA and CDR2 FQGNSA. The CDR3 bases are TGTGCCAGCAGCCGGGGGGCCTGGCGCTATGGCTACACCTTC. Translation gives CASSRGAWRYGYTF.

This clonotype showed up many times. This chain links TRBV18 with TRBJ2-7; D is ambiguous. V was clipped by 6 bases and J by 2 bases, with 11 bases between them. Germline V lookup: CDR1 KGHSH, CDR2 LQKENI. CDR3 length: 13 residues. In DNA, the CDR3 is TGTGCCAGCTCCCCCCAGTATCCCTACGAGCAGTACTTC. It specifies CASSPQYPYEQYF.

The rearrangement joins TRBV7-9 to TRBJ2-1; TRBD2 matches 7 bases. Germline loops: CDR1 SEHNR, CDR2 FQNEAQ (reference sequence). The junction had 1 base not matched to a gene; V was cut back by 1 base and J by 4 bases. The CDR3 runs to 14 residues. For the CDR3, the DNA is TGTGCCAGCAGCTTAGGACTAGCTTACAATGAGCAGTTCTTC. Its translation: CASSLGLAYNEQFF.

The sample holds many counts of this clonotype. The gene calls are TRBV6-1 and TRBJ1-4, with 8 bases that match TRBD1. This CDR3 comprises 14 residues. V trimming: 5 bases; J trimming: 8 bases; junction bases outside the gene matches: 7. Germline values: CDR1 MNHNS, CDR2 SASEGT. As DNA, the CDR3 is TGTGCCAGCAGTCAAACAGGGGGGTGGGAAAAACTGTTTTTT. Protein product: CASSQTGGWEKLFF.

This clonotype was observed many times. The CDR3 region has the DNA TGCAGTGCTAGTGACATCCGAGGTAACTATGGCTACACCTTC. Amino acids: CSASDIRGNYGYTF. V usage is TRBV20-1 and J usage is TRBJ1-2; unclear D gene. Germline lookup yields CDR1 DFQATT and CDR2 SNEGSKA (reference sequence). Trimming left V 3 bases short and J 1 base short, with 12 bases between. The CDR3 loop spans 14 amino acids.

The J gene is TRBJ1-5, the V gene TRBV30; no reliable D call. Trimming cost V 1 base and J 0 bases, with 4 bases left between them. CDR3 size: 13 residues. The germline CDR1 and CDR2 sequences are GTSNPN and SVGIG (reference sequence). This CDR3 is CAWSAGSNQPQHF. In DNA form, the CDR3 reads TGTGCCTGGAGTGCGGGTAGCAATCAGCCCCAGCATTTT.

This clonotype was recorded many times. The chain is built from TRBV7-9 and TRBJ1-2; TRBD1 is a possible D gene (5 bases). V was pared by 3 bases and J by 0 bases, with 20 bases between. CDR3 length equals 18 residues. Looked up from germline, CDR1 is SEHNR and CDR2 is FQNEAQ (reference sequence). CDR3 sequence: CASSLGGFDGSPNYGYTF. DNA for the CDR3: TGTGCCAGCAGCTTGGGGGGTTTTGACGGGAGCCCTAACTATGGCTACACCTTC.